The present TCR beta chain was sequenced within a study of cytomegalovirus exposure and HLA in healthy donors. Healthy bone marrow donors formed the donor group. Study observations and caveats: Being productive about 87% or about 30% of the time was typical of most TCR beta V segments in an earlier analysis. TCR beta V- and J-gene trimming, according to a later analysis, was linked to a missense DCLRE1C variant.

The PCR made use of 60 Vbeta and 13 Jbeta primers. Here immunoSEQ multiplex PCR was the method, and the copy in TCRdb shows in-frame clones only, minus some. This table has 100,000 to 150,000 clones, 81% appearing once. The table lists this clone with a count of one. Its target is not known. Germline-derived CDR1 and CDR2 are SGDLS and YYNGEE. The CDR3 sequence is 17 residues long. V lost 4 bases and J 7 bases, leaving 21 bases between the germline ends. The sequenced material came from PBMCs. The clonotype was recovered from a man aged 18 to 29 in good health and CMV-seropositive. The genes are TRBV9 and TRBJ1-6, with D maybe TRBD1 (6 bases). The CDR3 region has the DNA TGTGCCAGCAGCCCCCTGGGGGGGGCTTTTGAGAATTCACCCCTCCACTTT. Residues: CASSPLGGAFENSPLHF.